This paragraph reports one TCR beta chain. The data stem from a study of blood T cell repertoires in COVID-19. Repertoires were generated with immunoSEQ multiplex PCR, while TCRdb's copy carries only in-frame clones and drops some. The sample records around 100,000 clones, around 90% being singletons. The receptor was isolated from a man aged 70 or older with acute or convalescent COVID-19. Sequenced material: peripheral blood.

CDR3 residues: CSAEQGRGTGELFF. DNA of the CDR3: TGCAGCGCCGAGCAGGGTAGGGGCACCGGGGAGCTGTTTTTT. The V gene is TRBV29-1, the J gene TRBJ2-2, with a tentative D call TRBD1 (5 bases). Germline V CDR1 and CDR2: SQVTM, ANQGSEA. The length of the CDR3 is 14 residues. V shed 7 bases and J shed 4 bases, with 16 bases lying between them.